This T cell receptor (beta chain) was observed in a study of T cell responses to AZD1222 COVID-19 vaccine. The CDR3 length is 15 residues. CDR1 SNHLY and CDR2 FYNNEI come from the germline V gene. V was shortened by 6 bases and J by 0 bases, with 12 bases between the two germline ends. This table comes from immunoSEQ multiplex PCR, and its TCRdb copy is limited to in-frame clones, with some not included. The sample has 250,000 to 300,000 clones; about 94% are singletons. Pooled samples include second doses given at about 4 or 12 weeks. This clone appeared a single time. What it binds is not known. Study results and caveats: Spike-specific TCR depth and breadth grew after two AZD1222 doses. Donors in the cohort were predominantly white British and more often female, and clonal diversity was possibly underestimated.

This TCR was recovered from an adult who received the AZD1222 COVID-19 vaccine. The rearrangement links TRBV2 to TRBJ1-5; D may be TRBD1 (6 bases). The sequenced sample was peripheral blood, obtained 28 days after the second AZD1222 dose. The CDR3 coding sequence is TGTGCCAGCAGGAGGGCAGGGGATAGCAATCAGCCCCAGCATTTT. Protein sequence: CASRRAGDSNQPQHF. The full variable domain, with the rest looked up from reference TRBV2 and TRBJ1-5, is EPEVTQTPSHQVTQMGQEVILRCVPISNHLYFYWYRQILGQKVEFLVSFYNNEISEKSEIFDDQFSVERPDGSNFTLKIRSTKLEDSAMYFCASRRAGDSNQPQHFGDGTRLSIL.